What follows are 7 T cell receptor beta chains derived from one specimen sequenced in a study of blood T cell repertoires in COVID-19. TCRdb's copy holds only in-frame clones and misses some; the assay was immunoSEQ multiplex PCR. Among around 190,000 clones listed, over 75% were seen once. Sequencing was done on a sample of peripheral blood. Receptors were obtained from a man aged 45-65 years with COVID-19, enrolled during active disease.

This rearrangement joins TRBV19 to TRBJ2-7; TRBD1 aligns across 7 bases. The germline V gene encodes CDR1 LNHDA and CDR2 SQIVND (reference sequence). V lost 4 bases, J lost 4 bases, and 4 bases stayed unmatched. This CDR3 has 13 residues. CDR3 protein: CASSNRGSYEQYF. For the CDR3, the DNA is TGTGCCAGTAGTAACAGGGGCTCTTACGAGCAGTACTTC.

This chain connects TRBV6-6 to TRBJ2-2, with 12 bases matching TRBD2. Trimming at V came to 5 bases and at J to 7 bases, leaving 5 bases not matched to a gene. Looked up from germline, CDR1 is MNHNY and CDR2 is SVGAGI (reference sequence). The CDR3 runs 15 residues. CDR3 sequence reads: CASSAGLAGVGELFF. The CDR3 DNA is TGTGCCAGCAGTGCGGGACTAGCGGGCGTCGGGGAGCTGTTTTTT.

This rearrangement joins TRBV19 to TRBJ1-1, with D tentatively TRBD1 (5 bases). V was pared by 5 bases and J by 7 bases, with 14 bases between. CDR3 size: 13 residues. CDR1 and CDR2 (germline): LNHDA, SQIVND (reference sequence). In DNA, the CDR3 is TGTGCCAGTAGTCAGGGTTGGCAGATTGAAGCTTTCTTT. It encodes CASSQGWQIEAFF. The variable domain in full, with the rest retrieved from reference TRBV19 and TRBJ1-1, is DGGITQSPKYLFRKEGQNVTLSCEQNLNHDAMYWYRQDPGQGLRLIYYSQIVNDFQKGDIAEGYSVSREKKESFPLTVTSAQKNPTAFYLCASSQGWQIEAFFGQGTRLTVV.

The rearrangement joins TRBV6-5 to TRBJ2-7; 10 bases agree with TRBD2. Germline V gene lookup returns CDR1 MNHEY and CDR2 SVGAGI. The CDR3 consists of 15 residues. V was pared by 6 bases and J by 4 bases, with 9 bases of the junction left unmatched. This chain's CDR3 is CASRAVAGGVYEQYF. CDR3 sequence (DNA): TGTGCCAGCAGAGCCGTAGCGGGAGGAGTGTACGAGCAGTACTTC.

The V gene is TRBV27, the J gene TRBJ2-1; 10 positions match TRBD2. Losses at the gene ends were 5 bases for V and 4 bases for J; bases not matched to a gene: 11. The CDR3 is 17 amino acids. The germline V gene has CDR1 MNHEY and CDR2 SMNVEV (reference sequence). The CDR3 loop is CASSATVAGGFYNEQFF. In nucleotides, the CDR3 is TGTGCCAGCAGTGCCACCGTAGCGGGAGGTTTTTACAATGAGCAGTTCTTC.

The chain recombines TRBV11-2 with TRBJ2-4, with 8 bases fitting TRBD1. Germline lookup yields CDR1 SGHAT and CDR2 FQNNGV. CDR3 size: 16 residues. Trimming at V came to 1 base and at J to 9 bases, leaving 11 bases not matched to a gene. The CDR3: CASSLVMTGAYAIQYF. CDR3 bases: TGTGCCAGCAGCTTAGTGATGACAGGGGCTTACGCCATTCAGTACTTC.

The J gene is TRBJ2-7, the V gene TRBV20-1; 7 positions match TRBD1. In germline, CDR1 is DFQATT, CDR2 SNEGSKA (reference sequence). The CDR3 consists of 13 residues. The V and J ends lost 3 bases and 0 bases, in that order; junction bases with no gene match: 2. The CDR3 protein is CSASGTVSYEQYF. CDR3 in DNA: TGCAGTGCTAGTGGGACAGTCTCCTACGAGCAGTACTTC.